The 14 T cell receptor beta chains below all came from one sample that was sequenced in a study of blood T cell repertoires in COVID-19. The data were produced by immunoSEQ multiplex PCR, yet TCRdb's version contains in-frame clones alone and is incomplete. The sample contains some 240,000 clones, roughly 90% of which appear only once. Sequencing was carried out using peripheral blood. These receptors all stem from a man in his fifties or sixties who had recovered from COVID-19.

This chain connects TRBV6-5 to TRBJ2-1; the D gene is possibly TRBD1 (5 bases). V lost 6 bases to trimming and J lost 8 bases, with 17 bases between them. The CDR3 loop spans 14 amino acids. Germline CDR1 and CDR2: MNHEY and SVGAGI. The CDR3 DNA follows: TGTGCCAGCAGGAACTTCAGGGATTGGGATGAGCAGTTCTTC. Its protein product is CASRNFRDWDEQFF.

The chain couples TRBV14 to TRBJ2-2; TRBD2 matches at 8 bases. The J segment lost 8 bases and the V segment lost 1 base, leaving 15 bases of the junction unmatched. Germline V gene data show CDR1 as SGHDN and CDR2 as FVKESK. CDR3 length: 18 amino acids. DNA for the CDR3: TGTGCCAGCAGCCAAGCCCCCCTTTCGGGGGGGCGATCGGGGGAGCTGTTTTTT. This encodes CASSQAPLSGGRSGELFF.

The chain recombines TRBV11-2 with TRBJ1-2; the match to TRBD1 covers 10 bases. This CDR3 has 15 amino acids. Germline CDR1 SGHAT, CDR2 FQNNGV. V dropped 3 bases and J dropped 3; count of bases not matched to a gene: 4. For the CDR3, the DNA is TGTGCCAGCAGCTTGGGGACAGGGGTGGACTATGGCTACACCTTC. The encoded protein is CASSLGTGVDYGYTF.

The chain recombines TRBV30 with TRBJ1-1, with 8 bases matching TRBD1. The CDR3 is 16 residues long. V lost 4 bases, J lost 4 bases, and 14 bases stayed unmatched. Germline-derived CDR1 and CDR2 are GTSNPN and SVGIG (reference sequence). The chain's CDR3 is CAWTYIRRTGTTEAFF. In nucleotides, the CDR3 is TGTGCCTGGACTTATATAAGGAGGACAGGGACCACTGAAGCTTTCTTT.

The gene calls are TRBV24-1 and TRBJ2-3; perhaps TRBD1 as D (6 bases). This CDR3 is 13 amino acids long. Between the trimmed V and J ends, which lost 5 bases and 1 base, there was a span of 6 bases. CDR1 is KGHDR and CDR2 is SFDVKD in the germline V gene. The CDR3 DNA reads TGTGCCACCAGTGGGACAGGCACAGATACGCAGTATTTT. Protein product: CATSGTGTDTQYF.

The rearrangement uses TRBV18 and TRBJ2-5; TRBD1 matches 7 bases. Per the germline V gene, CDR1 is KGHSH and CDR2 is LQKENI. With 3 bases clipped from V and 1 base from J, the junction kept 11 bases outside the gene matches. The CDR3 consists of 17 residues. This CDR3 reads CASSPPTGTDFQETQYF. DNA for the CDR3: TGTGCCAGCTCACCCCCGACCGGGACAGACTTCCAAGAGACCCAGTACTTC.

The J gene is TRBJ2-1, the V gene TRBV4-1, with 7 bases fitting TRBD2. V shed 6 bases, J shed 10 bases, and the junction held 9 bases outside the gene matches. The CDR3 runs 13 residues. The germline gives CDR1 MGHRA, CDR2 YSYEKL. This CDR3 is CASRPETSAEQFF. CDR3 nucleotides: TGCGCCAGCAGGCCTGAAACTAGCGCCGAGCAGTTCTTC.

V gene TRBV28 combines with J gene TRBJ2-3, with 9 positions matching TRBD1. V lost 5 bases to trimming and J lost 5 bases; unmatched junction nucleotides: 8. In germline, CDR1 is MDHEN, CDR2 SYDVKM. This CDR3 is built from 15 residues. CDR3 nucleotides: TGTGCCAGCAGTACTCCGGGACAGGGAGGAGATACGCAGTATTTT. It is translated as CASSTPGQGGDTQYF.

The rearrangement links TRBV5-1 to TRBJ1-2; D gene uncertain. CDR3 length equals 15 residues. In germline, CDR1 is SGHRS, CDR2 YFSETQ. V dropped 0 bases and J dropped 5 bases, with 14 bases sitting between them. CDR3 sequence: CASSLDSAGKYGYTF. The CDR3 DNA reads as TGCGCCAGCAGCTTGGATAGCGCGGGGAAGTATGGCTACACCTTC.

This rearrangement joins TRBV30 to TRBJ1-1; 7 positions match TRBD1. Germline V gene data show CDR1 as GTSNPN and CDR2 as SVGIG (reference sequence). The CDR3 runs 14 residues. The V gene end was trimmed by 5 bases and the J gene end by 4 bases; junction bases not matched to a gene: 10. As DNA, the CDR3 is TGTGCCTGGGCGCGCACAGGGGATGGCACTGAAGCTTTCTTT. Its translation is CAWARTGDGTEAFF.

The gene calls are TRBV6-1 and TRBJ1-2; D may be TRBD1 (5 bases). Germline CDR1 MNHNS, CDR2 SASEGT. Trimming cost V 3 bases and J 1 base, with 6 bases left between them. The CDR3 consists of 13 residues. This CDR3 is CASSEGLNYGYTF. DNA of the CDR3: TGTGCCAGCAGTGAGGGGCTTAACTATGGCTACACCTTC.

V and J are TRBV4-2 and TRBJ2-1, with 11 bases identical to TRBD2. CDR3 length: 15 amino acids. With V trimmed by 4 bases and J by 10 bases, 9 bases remained unmatched. CDR1 LGHNA and CDR2 YNFKEQ come from the germline V gene. CDR3 amino acids: CASSLIAGGPGEQFF. The CDR3 DNA follows: TGTGCCAGCAGCCTTATAGCGGGGGGGCCAGGGGAGCAGTTCTTC.

A single count supports this clone. CDR3: CASRWPWVRGASYNEQFF. In nucleotides, the CDR3 is TGTGCCAGCAGATGGCCGTGGGTGCGGGGGGCGTCCTACAATGAGCAGTTCTTC. The chain uses TRBV11-3 and TRBJ2-1, with TRBD2 matching over 8 bases. The V segment lost 6 bases and the J segment 1 base; nucleotides outside the gene matches: 14. The CDR3 is 18 amino acids. The germline V gene encodes CDR1 SGHNT and CDR2 YENEEA.

This chain links TRBV27 with TRBJ2-7; 11 bases map to TRBD2. CDR1 MNHEY and CDR2 SMNVEV come from the germline V gene (reference sequence). The V segment lost 7 bases and the J segment 0 bases; nucleotides outside the gene matches: 5. The CDR3 has 15 amino acids. CDR3 in DNA: TGTGCCAGCAAGTCCGGGACTAGCGGCTCCTACGAGCAGTACTTC. It encodes CASKSGTSGSYEQYF.